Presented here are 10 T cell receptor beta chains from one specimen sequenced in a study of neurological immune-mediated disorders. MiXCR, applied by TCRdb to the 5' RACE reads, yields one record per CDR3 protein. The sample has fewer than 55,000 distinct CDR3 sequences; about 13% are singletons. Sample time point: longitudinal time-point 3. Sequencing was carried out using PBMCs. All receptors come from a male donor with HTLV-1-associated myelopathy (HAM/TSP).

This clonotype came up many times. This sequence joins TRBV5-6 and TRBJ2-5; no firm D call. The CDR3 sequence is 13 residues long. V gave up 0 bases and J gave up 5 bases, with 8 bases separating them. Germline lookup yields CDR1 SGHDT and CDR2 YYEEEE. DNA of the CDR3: TGTGCCAGCAGCTTGGGTAGGGTTGAGACCCAGTACTTC. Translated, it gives CASSLGRVETQYF. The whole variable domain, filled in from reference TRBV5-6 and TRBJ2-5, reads DAGVTQSPTHLIKTRGQQVTLRCSPKSGHDTVSWYQQALGQGPQFIFQYYEEEERQRGNFPDRFSGHQFPNYSSELNVNALLLGDSALYLCASSLGRVETQYFGPGTRLLVL.

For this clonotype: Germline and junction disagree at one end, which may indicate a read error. This CDR3 is CASSQGYPLLAGPSSYEQCF. The CDR3 coding sequence is TGTGCCAGCAGTCAGGGATACCCACTACTAGCGGGACCAAGCTCCTACGAGCAGTGCTTC. This chain joins TRBV28 and TRBJ2-7; 10 bases are shared with TRBD2. CDR3 length: 20 amino acids. The V gene's germline CDR1 is MDHEN and CDR2 SYDVKM.

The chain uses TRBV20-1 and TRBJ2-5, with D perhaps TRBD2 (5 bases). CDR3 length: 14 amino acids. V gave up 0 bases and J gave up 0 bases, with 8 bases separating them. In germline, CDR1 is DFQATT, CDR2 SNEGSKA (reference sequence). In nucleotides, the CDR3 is TGCAGTGCTAGAGATTTGGAGGACCAAGAGACCCAGTACTTC. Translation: CSARDLEDQETQYF.

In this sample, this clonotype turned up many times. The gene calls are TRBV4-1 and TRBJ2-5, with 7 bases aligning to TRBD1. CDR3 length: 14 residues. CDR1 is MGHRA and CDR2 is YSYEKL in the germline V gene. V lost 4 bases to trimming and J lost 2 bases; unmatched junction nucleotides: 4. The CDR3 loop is CASSPGRGQETQYF. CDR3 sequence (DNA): TGCGCCAGCAGCCCGGGCAGGGGGCAAGAGACCCAGTACTTC.

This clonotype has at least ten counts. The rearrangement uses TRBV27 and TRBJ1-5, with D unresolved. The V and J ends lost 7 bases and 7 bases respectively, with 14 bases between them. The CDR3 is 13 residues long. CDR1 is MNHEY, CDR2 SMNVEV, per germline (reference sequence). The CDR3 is CASNLEGGQPQHF. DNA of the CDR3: TGTGCCAGCAATCTGGAGGGAGGACAGCCCCAGCATTTT.

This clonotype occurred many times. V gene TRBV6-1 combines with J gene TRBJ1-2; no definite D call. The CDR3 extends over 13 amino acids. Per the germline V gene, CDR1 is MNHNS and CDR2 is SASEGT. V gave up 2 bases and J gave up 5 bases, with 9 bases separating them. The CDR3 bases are TGTGCCAGCAGTGAACCCCCGATTTATGGCTACACCTTC. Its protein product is CASSEPPIYGYTF.

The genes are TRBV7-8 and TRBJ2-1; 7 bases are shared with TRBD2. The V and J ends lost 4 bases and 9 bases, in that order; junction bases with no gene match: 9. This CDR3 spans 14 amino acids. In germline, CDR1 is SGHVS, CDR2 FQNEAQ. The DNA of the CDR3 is TGTGCCAGCAGCTCTCGGACTAGGAGGAGTGAGCAGTTCTTC. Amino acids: CASSSRTRRSEQFF.

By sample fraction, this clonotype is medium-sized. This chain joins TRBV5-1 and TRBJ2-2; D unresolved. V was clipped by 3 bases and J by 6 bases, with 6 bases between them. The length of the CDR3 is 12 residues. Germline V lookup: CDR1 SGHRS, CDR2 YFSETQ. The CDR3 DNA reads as TGCGCCAGCAGCTCGGACGCCGGGGAGCTGTTTTTT. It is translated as CASSSDAGELFF. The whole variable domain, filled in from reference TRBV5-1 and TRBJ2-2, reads KAGVTQTPRYLIKTRGQQVTLSCSPISGHRSVSWYQQTPGQGLQFLFEYFSETQRNKGNFPGRFSGRQFSNSRSEMNVSTLELGDSALYLCASSSDAGELFFGEGSRLTVL.

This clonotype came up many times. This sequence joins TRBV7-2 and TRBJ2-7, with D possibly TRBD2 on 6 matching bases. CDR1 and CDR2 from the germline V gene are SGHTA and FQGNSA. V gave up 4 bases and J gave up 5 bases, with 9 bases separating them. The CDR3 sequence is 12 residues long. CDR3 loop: CASSWDFNEQYF. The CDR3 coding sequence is TGTGCCAGCAGCTGGGACTTCAACGAGCAGTACTTC.

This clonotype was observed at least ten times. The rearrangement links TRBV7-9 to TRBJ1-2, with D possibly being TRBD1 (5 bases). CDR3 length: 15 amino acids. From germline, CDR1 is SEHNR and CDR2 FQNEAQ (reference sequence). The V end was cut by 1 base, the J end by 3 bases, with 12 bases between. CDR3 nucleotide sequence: TGTGCCAGCAGCTTAGACGCGGGGACTGACTATGGCTACACCTTC. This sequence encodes CASSLDAGTDYGYTF.